This T cell receptor beta chain was observed in a study of early T cells in non-severe SARS-CoV-2 infection. The overall study: The input, bulk RNA from unsorted whole blood, was sequenced, and chains were unpaired. Overall study results and limits: Anti-spike CD8 responses were favored by VDJdb matching, which missed private and CD4 specificities.

This clonotype has at least ten counts. Its antigen is not known. Attachment of unique molecular identifiers was made to individual cDNA molecules. TCRdb reprocessed the 5' RACE reads via MiXCR and lists one record per CDR3 protein. The sample contains 60,000 to 65,000 distinct CDR3 sequences, around an eighth of which appear only once. The CDR3 consists of 11 residues. Germline assignment: CDR1 KGHSH and CDR2 LQKENI. The ends were cut back, 5 bases at V and 2 bases at J, with 3 bases in the middle. The clonotype was recovered from an adult who was a healthcare worker with PCR-confirmed SARS-CoV-2 infection or an uninfected control (not recorded which). The sequenced sample consisted of whole blood. The chain joins TRBV18 to TRBJ2-5; D not certain. The CDR3 loop reads CASSAQETQYF. Written as DNA, the CDR3 is TGTGCCAGCTCAGCGCAAGAGACCCAGTACTTC.